These 32 T cell receptor beta chains share one sample of origin, sequenced in a study of T cells in Graves' hyperthyroidism and ophthalmopathy. From RNA transcripts, TCR beta CDR3 regions were amplified. TCR CDR3 regions were first amplified by RT-PCR with HTBI primers. Each CDR3 protein is one row after TCRdb ran MiXCR on the multiplex PCR reads. Altogether 500,000 to 700,000 distinct CDR3 sequences are present, approximately 15% being singletons, with the ten largest covering around 19%. The sequencing sample was made of blood. These receptors were taken from a woman under 30 with Graves' hyperthyroidism.

This clonotype was observed many times. V and J are TRBV11-3 and TRBJ1-5, with 7 bases matching TRBD1. CDR3 length: 14 residues. CDR1 and CDR2 (germline): SGHNT, YENEEA. J was trimmed by 7 bases and V by 5 bases; bases with no gene match: 8. Here the CDR3 DNA reads TGTGCCAGCAGCCAACGGCAGGGGGGACAGCCCCAGCATTTT. Translation: CASSQRQGGQPQHF.

This clonotype was counted ten times or more. The chain uses TRBV6-1 and TRBJ1-6, with D unresolved. CDR1 is MNHNS and CDR2 is SASEGT in the germline V gene. The CDR3 runs 16 residues. V was pared by 8 bases and J by 1 base, with 15 bases between. The CDR3 here is CASASRARSYNSPLHF. The CDR3 DNA reads TGTGCCAGCGCCTCAAGGGCGAGATCCTATAATTCACCCCTCCACTTT.

The J gene is TRBJ1-1, the V gene TRBV20-1; D ambiguous. The CDR3 loop spans 13 amino acids. The germline CDR1 and CDR2 sequences are DFQATT and SNEGSKA (reference sequence). Trimming took 8 bases from V and 1 from J, leaving 14 bases between them. CDR3 bases: TGCAGTCCTCTGACCGGCGGGAACACTGAAGCTTTCTTT. Encoded protein: CSPLTGGNTEAFF.

The genes are TRBV3-1 and TRBJ1-2, with 8 bases aligning to TRBD1. J lost 6 bases, V lost 4 bases, and 13 bases had no gene match. The CDR3 has 16 residues. In germline, CDR1 is LGHDT, CDR2 YNNKEL (reference sequence). The CDR3 is CASSPWEQGADNGYTF. Written as DNA, the CDR3 is TGTGCCAGCAGCCCCTGGGAGCAGGGGGCTGATAATGGCTACACCTTC.

This clonotype was observed many times. This chain joins TRBV20-1 and TRBJ2-3; D call uncertain. V dropped 1 base and J dropped 3 bases, with 5 bases sitting between them. Germline assignment: CDR1 DFQATT and CDR2 SNEGSKA (reference sequence). The length of the CDR3 is 12 residues. The CDR3 loop is CSARGVTDTQYF. The DNA for the CDR3 is TGCAGTGCTAGAGGTGTGACAGATACGCAGTATTTT.

This clonotype was counted a few times. The CDR3 nucleotides are TGTGCCAGCAGTCCGACTAGCGGGAGTATCGATGAGCAGTTCTTC. It is translated as CASSPTSGSIDEQFF. The rearrangement links TRBV12-3 or TRBV12-4 to TRBJ2-1, with TRBD2 matching 12 bases. With V trimmed by 5 bases and J by 8 bases, 7 bases remained unmatched. The CDR3 spans 15 residues.

Note on this clonotype: One junction end does not reproduce the germline sequence, and a read error may be involved. This chain links TRBV6-1 with TRBJ2-7; D is uncertain. The CDR3 is 13 amino acids. Per the germline V gene, CDR1 is MNHNS and CDR2 is SASEGT. The CDR3 DNA follows: TGTGCCAGCAGTGATTGGTCCTCCTACGAGCGGTACTTC. Residues: CASSDWSSYERYF.

The V and J genes are TRBV18 and TRBJ1-1; D gene uncertain. Germline-derived CDR1 and CDR2 are KGHSH and LQKENI. This CDR3 is 14 amino acids long. Trimming took 8 bases from V and 7 from J, leaving 20 bases between them. Written as DNA, the CDR3 is TGTGCCAGCCTCAACGTTCGGGCTTCAGATGAAGCTTTCTTT. Translation: CASLNVRASDEAFF.

This clonotype has a count of ten or more. V is TRBV5-1 and J is TRBJ2-1; D might be TRBD2 (7 bases). CDR1 is SGHRS, CDR2 YFSETQ, per germline. V lost 6 bases and J 3 bases, leaving 16 bases between the germline ends. The CDR3 totals 15 residues. This CDR3 is CASNDWGGGYNEQFF. Written as DNA, the CDR3 is TGCGCCAGCAACGACTGGGGAGGGGGCTACAATGAGCAGTTCTTC.

In its sample, this clonotype was seen a few times. With a much larger clone just one base away, this may be a read error. The chain joins TRBV7-2 to TRBJ2-1; D remains unclear. This CDR3 has 14 residues. Germline CDR1 reads SGHTA; CDR2 reads FQGNSA. With 3 bases removed from V and 0 bases from J, the gap between germline ends came to 6 bases. Here the CDR3 reads CASSFSTSYNEQFF. The CDR3 DNA reads TGTGCCAGCAGCTTTAGTACCTCCTACAATGAGCAGTTCTTC.

CDR3 nucleotides: TGTGCCAGCAGCCGGGACAGTCTCGGAGAGCAGTTCTTC. Its translation is CASSRDSLGEQFF. V gene TRBV6-2 or TRBV6-3 combines with J gene TRBJ2-1; the match to TRBD1 covers 7 bases. V trimming: 6 bases; J trimming: 10 bases; junction bases outside the gene matches: 9. Germline lookup yields CDR1 MNHEY and CDR2 SVGEGT. The CDR3 contains 13 residues.

This clonotype was seen a handful of times. The chain employs TRBV9 and TRBJ2-1, with TRBD1 matching over 11 bases. Trimming took 0 bases from V and 5 from J; bases not matched to a gene: 1. The CDR3 runs to 15 residues. Germline CDR1 SGDLS, CDR2 YYNGEE. CDR3 in amino acids: CASSVEGQGDNEQFF. CDR3 nucleotide sequence: TGTGCCAGCAGCGTAGAGGGACAGGGGGACAATGAGCAGTTCTTC.

This clonotype has only a few counts. The rearrangement uses TRBV6-1 and TRBJ1-2, with D possibly matching TRBD1 (5 bases). The CDR3 totals 12 residues. V dropped 6 bases and J dropped 5 bases, with 10 bases sitting between them. Germline CDR1 MNHNS, CDR2 SASEGT. The CDR3: CASRGRSYGYTF. CDR3 nucleotide sequence: TGTGCCAGCAGGGGACGGTCTTATGGCTACACCTTC.

The V and J genes are TRBV6-1 and TRBJ2-1; possibly TRBD1 for D (6 bases). Per germline, CDR1 MNHNS and CDR2 SASEGT. The ends were cut back, 3 bases at V and 7 bases at J, with 13 bases in the middle. The CDR3 sequence is 14 residues long. CDR3 nucleotide sequence: TGTGCCAGCAGTGATTTACAGGGTGGGAATGAGCAGTTCTTC. Translated: CASSDLQGGNEQFF.

In this sample, this clonotype turned up a few times. V usage is TRBV6-2 or TRBV6-3 and J usage is TRBJ1-1, with 8 bases lining up with TRBD1. This CDR3 has 16 amino acids. The germline V gene has CDR1 MNHEY and CDR2 SVGEGT. V was clipped by 0 bases and J by 0 bases; unmatched bases: 3. DNA of the CDR3: TGTGCCAGCAGTTACTCCCGGACAGGGTTGAACACTGAAGCTTTCTTT. Translating gives CASSYSRTGLNTEAFF.

The J gene is TRBJ2-4, the V gene TRBV2, with TRBD1 matching 8 bases. Losses at the gene ends were 6 bases for V and 4 bases for J; bases not matched to a gene: 8. Germline loops: CDR1 SNHLY, CDR2 FYNNEI. The CDR3 extends over 15 amino acids. The CDR3 DNA reads TGTGCCAGCAGAGCCAATACAGGGGGTAAAAACATTCAGTACTTC. It is translated as CASRANTGGKNIQYF. The full variable domain, rest sourced from reference TRBV2 and TRBJ2-4, is EPEVTQTPSHQVTQMGQEVILRCVPISNHLYFYWYRQILGQKVEFLVSFYNNEISEKSEIFDDQFSVERPDGSNFTLKIRSTKLEDSAMYFCASRANTGGKNIQYFGAGTRLSVL.

The chain joins TRBV12-3 or TRBV12-4 to TRBJ2-1, with 9 bases identical to TRBD2. The trim removed 3 bases at V and 6 bases at J, leaving 6 bases unmatched. This CDR3 region has 15 residues. The CDR3 spells CASSLSLAGSNEQFF. CDR3 in DNA: TGTGCCAGCAGTTTGAGTCTAGCGGGATCCAATGAGCAGTTCTTC.

In this sample, this clonotype turned up a few times. The gene calls are TRBV13 and TRBJ2-2; D is unclear. V dropped 6 bases and J dropped 7 bases, with 12 bases sitting between them. CDR1 is PRHDT, CDR2 FYEKMQ, per germline (reference sequence). This CDR3 comprises 13 residues. The chain's CDR3 is CASSVTVGGELFF. The CDR3 coding sequence is TGTGCCAGCAGTGTTACCGTCGGCGGGGAGCTGTTTTTT.

The V and J genes are TRBV9 and TRBJ2-6; D uncertain. The ends were cut back, 4 bases at V and 0 bases at J, with 17 bases in the middle. The CDR3 has 18 residues. Germline V CDR1 and CDR2: SGDLS, YYNGEE. For the CDR3, the DNA is TGTGCCAGCAGCTCGCCCGGAACAGTTAACTCTGGGGCCAACGTCCTGACTTTC. This codes for CASSSPGTVNSGANVLTF. The full variable domain, rest sourced from reference TRBV9 and TRBJ2-6, is DSGVTQTPKHLITATGQRVTLRCSPRSGDLSVYWYQQSLDQGLQFLIQYYNGEERAKGNILERFSAQQFPDLHSELNLSSLELGDSALYFCASSSPGTVNSGANVLTFGAGSRLTVL.

This clonotype was found a few times. The genes are TRBV13 and TRBJ2-4; 8 bases map to TRBD2. Unmatched junction bases numbered 9, after V lost 2 bases and J lost 0 bases. Germline assignment: CDR1 PRHDT and CDR2 FYEKMQ (reference sequence). This CDR3 is 18 amino acids long. CDR3 loop: CASSLLAGQIGAKNIQYF. CDR3 in DNA: TGTGCCAGCAGCTTACTAGCGGGTCAGATAGGAGCCAAAAACATTCAGTACTTC.

This chain joins TRBV5-1 and TRBJ2-3; TRBD2 might be the D (5 bases). The CDR3 loop spans 15 amino acids. Germline CDR1 and CDR2: SGHRS and YFSETQ. Trimming pared 4 bases from V and 4 bases from J, leaving 16 bases between. This CDR3 reads CASSARAPEADTQYF. The DNA of the CDR3 is TGCGCCAGCAGCGCCCGGGCCCCGGAGGCAGATACGCAGTATTTT.

The chain combines TRBV7-9 with TRBJ1-2, with D possibly matching TRBD1 (5 bases). The V end was cut by 5 bases, the J end by 7 bases, with 17 bases between. This CDR3 has 14 amino acids. Germline CDR1 reads SEHNR; CDR2 reads FQNEAQ (reference sequence). The CDR3 DNA is TGTGCCAGCAGCCGGGACGGAGCTACCCTTGGCTACACCTTC. Translating gives CASSRDGATLGYTF. Based on the CDR3 plus reference TRBV7-9 and TRBJ1-2, the full variable domain is DTGVSQNPRHKITKRGQNVTFRCDPISEHNRLYWYRQTLGQGPEFLTYFQNEAQLEKSRLLSDRFSAERPKGSFSTLEIQRTEQGDSAMYLCASSRDGATLGYTFGSGTRLTVV.

This clonotype was recorded many times. The chain combines TRBV13 with TRBJ1-6; 9 bases are a match to TRBD1. The V and J ends lost 1 base and 9 bases, in that order; junction bases with no gene match: 7. Germline V lookup: CDR1 PRHDT, CDR2 FYEKMQ (reference sequence). The CDR3 has 16 amino acids. CDR3 sequence: CASSLDRGRRSSPLHF. The CDR3 region has the DNA TGTGCCAGCAGCTTAGACAGGGGGCGACGGAGTTCACCCCTCCACTTT.

The V and J genes are TRBV18 and TRBJ2-1; TRBD1 might be the D (6 bases). CDR3 length: 16 residues. Germline lookup yields CDR1 KGHSH and CDR2 LQKENI. The germline V and J ends were trimmed by 2 bases and 4 bases, with 15 bases remaining between them. The CDR3 spells CASSPSGAQQYNEQFF. For the CDR3, the DNA is TGTGCCAGCTCACCATCAGGGGCCCAGCAATACAATGAGCAGTTCTTC.

In this sample, this clonotype turned up a few times. Given a much more abundant clone one base away, this may be a read error. Likely a read error: the CDR3 ends without its conserved phenylalanine or tryptophan. The V call is TRBV2, the J call TRBJ1-1; D uncertain. Looked up from germline, CDR1 is SNHLY and CDR2 is FYNNEI. Trimming pared 4 bases from V and 1 base from J, leaving 7 bases between. The CDR3 sequence is 13 residues long. In DNA form, the CDR3 reads TGTGCCAGCAGTGTCCACGGGAACACTGAAGCTTTCCTT. Its protein product is CASSVHGNTEAFL.

This clonotype was seen repeatedly, ten times or more. V is TRBV12-3 or TRBV12-4 and J is TRBJ2-5, with 7 nucleotides matching TRBD1. The CDR3 spans 15 residues. V lost 5 bases, J lost 5 bases, and 11 bases stayed unmatched. The CDR3 here is CASSPSQGPGETQYF. The CDR3 DNA reads as TGTGCCAGCAGTCCCTCACAGGGGCCTGGCGAGACCCAGTACTTC.

The table lists this clonotype with many counts. CDR3 nucleotide sequence: TGTGCCAGCAGTAAAACTAGAAAGACAGTCTTGGATGGCTACACCTTC. It is translated as CASSKTRKTVLDGYTF. The genes are TRBV28 and TRBJ1-2; a weak D match, TRBD1 (5 bases). Trimming removed 5 bases at V and 6 bases at J, with 22 bases between. Germline V gives CDR1 MDHEN, CDR2 SYDVKM. There are 16 residues in the CDR3.

This chain connects TRBV4-1 to TRBJ1-5; D is possibly TRBD1 (5 bases). This CDR3 is built from 13 residues. V was trimmed by 4 bases and J by 6 bases, leaving 10 bases between them. CDR1 is MGHRA and CDR2 is YSYEKL in the germline V gene. In DNA, the CDR3 is TGCGCCAGCAGCCGGGACGGAAGTCAGCCCCAGCATTTT. Translated: CASSRDGSQPQHF.

This clonotype has ten or more counts. This rearrangement joins TRBV7-9 to TRBJ2-2; a weak D match, TRBD2 (5 bases). V was trimmed by 5 bases and J by 7 bases, leaving 17 bases between them. Germline V gene lookup returns CDR1 SEHNR and CDR2 FQNEAQ (reference sequence). The CDR3 runs 15 residues. In DNA, the CDR3 is TGTGCCAGCAGCCCCGAGGGAGCTATCAGCGGGGAGCTGTTTTTT. Its translation: CASSPEGAISGELFF.

This clonotype has ten or more counts. The genes are TRBV10-3 and TRBJ1-6; no clear D gene. V was shortened by 4 bases and J by 9 bases, with 10 bases between the two germline ends. The CDR3 is made up of 13 amino acids. Germline lookup yields CDR1 ENHRY and CDR2 SYGVKD. CDR3 region: CAISVGSSSPLHF. As DNA, the CDR3 is TGTGCCATCAGTGTAGGTTCTTCTTCACCCCTCCACTTT.

About this clonotype itself: A clone one base away is much larger, so this may be a read error. The J gene is TRBJ1-2, the V gene TRBV2, with 9 bases identical to TRBD1. The CDR3 runs 13 residues. Germline CDR1 SNHLY, CDR2 FYNNEI. CDR3 nucleotides: TGTGCCAGCACTACAGGGGGCGGCTATAGCTACACCTTC. It codes for CASTTGGGYSYTF.

At least ten counts were recorded for this clonotype. The chain couples TRBV11-2 to TRBJ1-4, with a weak D call TRBD1 (6 bases). Per germline, CDR1 SGHAT and CDR2 FQNNGV. The length of the CDR3 is 15 residues. V lost 5 bases, J lost 7 bases, and 17 bases lay in between. The DNA of the CDR3 is TGTGCCAGCAGCGGCCGGGACAATGATTCTGAAAAACTGTTTTTT. Translating it yields CASSGRDNDSEKLFF.